One and the same sample provided the 21 T cell receptor beta chains below, sequenced in a study of immune cell composition in non-small cell lung cancer. Libraries were prepared by immunoSEQ multiplex PCR; TCRdb keeps only in-frame clonotypes and omits some of them. Of roughly 2,900 clones in the sample, over 60% were seen once. The sequenced sample consisted of lung tumor tissue. These receptor sequences come from a human donor with non-small cell lung cancer.

This sequence joins TRBV5-1 and TRBJ1-2; no clear D gene. The CDR3 runs to 16 residues. V was cut by 6 bases and J by 1 base, with 19 bases left in between. Germline lookup yields CDR1 SGHRS and CDR2 YFSETQ. The DNA for the CDR3 is TGCGCCAGCAATGACGGCAGGCGTCAGTTTAACTATGGCTACACCTTC. Its protein is CASNDGRRQFNYGYTF.

The rearrangement joins TRBV6-5 to TRBJ2-3; TRBD2 agrees at 9 bases. V was clipped by 0 bases and J by 4 bases; unmatched bases: 2. Per the germline V gene, CDR1 is MNHEY and CDR2 is SVGAGI. This CDR3 is 15 amino acids long. The CDR3 protein is CASSYSAGGADTQYF. In DNA form, the CDR3 reads TGTGCCAGCAGTTACTCGGCGGGGGGGGCAGATACGCAGTATTTT.

This clone was found a few times. The chain couples TRBV5-5 to TRBJ1-2, with 9 bases identical to TRBD1. The CDR3 length is 18 residues. Germline assignment: CDR1 SGHKS and CDR2 YYEKEE (reference sequence). Trimming took 4 bases from V and 4 from J; bases not matched to a gene: 17. CDR3 region: CASSPWGVNRGRGYGYTF. The CDR3 nucleotides read TGTGCCAGCAGCCCCTGGGGGGTTAACAGGGGGCGAGGCTATGGCTACACCTTC.

The rearrangement joins TRBV19 to TRBJ1-5; D uncertain. The CDR3 has 13 amino acids. In germline, CDR1 is LNHDA, CDR2 SQIVND (reference sequence). Trimming removed 11 bases at V and 2 bases at J, with 13 bases between. CDR3 protein: CAVSRDRNQPQHF. The CDR3, as DNA: TGTGCCGTTTCGAGGGATCGCAATCAGCCCCAGCATTTT.

The rearrangement links TRBV6-5 to TRBJ2-7; 7 bases match TRBD1. This CDR3 region has 13 residues. V lost 7 bases, J lost 6 bases, and 9 bases stayed unmatched. Germline lookup yields CDR1 MNHEY and CDR2 SVGAGI. The CDR3 region is CASMGLTGVEQYF. The CDR3, as DNA: TGTGCCAGCATGGGATTAACAGGGGTCGAGCAGTACTTC.

This rearrangement joins TRBV4-1 to TRBJ1-1; D remains unclear. CDR3 size: 16 residues. Trimming shortened V by 3 bases and J by 0 bases, and 14 bases separated the two germline ends. Germline assignment: CDR1 MGHRA and CDR2 YSYEKL. The CDR3 loop reads CASSHPIGSMNTEAFF. In DNA form, the CDR3 reads TGCGCCAGCAGCCATCCCATCGGGAGCATGAACACTGAAGCTTTCTTT.

J is TRBJ1-2 and V is TRBV6-1; 8 bases align to TRBD1. This CDR3 is built from 14 residues. From germline, CDR1 is MNHNS and CDR2 SASEGT. The V gene end was trimmed by 7 bases and the J gene end by 2 bases; junction bases not matched to a gene: 6. The CDR3 DNA reads as TGTGCCAGCACCCTGGACAGGGCCAACTATGGCTACACCTTC. Encoded protein: CASTLDRANYGYTF.

The gene calls are TRBV7-9 and TRBJ2-7, with 9 bases that match TRBD1. CDR3 length: 14 amino acids. J lost 7 bases, V lost 7 bases, and 11 bases had no gene match. Germline V gene data show CDR1 as SEHNR and CDR2 as FQNEAQ (reference sequence). The CDR3 spells CASTERTGATEQYF. The CDR3 DNA sequence: TGTGCCAGCACCGAGAGGACAGGGGCGACTGAGCAGTACTTC.

The count of this clone is one. This chain uses TRBV6-5 with TRBJ1-3; 7 bases fit TRBD1. V dropped 6 bases and J dropped 2; count of bases not matched to a gene: 7. CDR3 length equals 15 residues. The V gene's germline CDR1 is MNHEY and CDR2 SVGAGI. The CDR3 here is CASRSKGAAGNTIYF. The CDR3 DNA reads as TGTGCCAGCAGGAGTAAGGGGGCTGCTGGAAACACCATATATTTT.

This CDR3 is CASSPGGGGYTF. In DNA, the CDR3 is TGTGCCAGCAGCCCAGGGGGCGGAGGCTACACCTTC. The chain has TRBV7-9 and TRBJ1-2; 8 bases match TRBD1. The CDR3 is made up of 12 amino acids. Germline V gene lookup returns CDR1 SEHNR and CDR2 FQNEAQ (reference sequence). V gave up 5 bases and J gave up 8 bases; unmatched junction bases: 4.

This chain connects TRBV5-1 to TRBJ2-7; 7 nucleotides align to TRBD2. CDR1 is SGHRS, CDR2 YFSETQ, per germline. V gave up 4 bases and J gave up 5 bases; unmatched junction bases: 6. The CDR3 consists of 13 residues. CDR3 region: CASSAWGGNEQYF. For the CDR3, the DNA is TGCGCCAGCAGCGCGTGGGGGGGAAACGAGCAGTACTTC.

The J gene is TRBJ2-1, the V gene TRBV6-6, with 7 bases identical to TRBD2. CDR1 and CDR2 (germline): MNHNY, SVGAGI (reference sequence). The CDR3 is 15 residues long. The V segment lost 7 bases and the J segment 5 bases; nucleotides outside the gene matches: 11. The CDR3 protein is CASIGRREIHNEQFF. The CDR3 bases are TGTGCCAGCATTGGACGGCGGGAGATCCACAATGAGCAGTTCTTC.

The chain is built from TRBV6-6 and TRBJ2-3; 12 bases line up with TRBD2. Germline-derived CDR1 and CDR2 are MNHNY and SVGAGI (reference sequence). The CDR3 totals 16 residues. Trimming at V came to 6 bases and at J to 3 bases, leaving 7 bases not matched to a gene. The CDR3, as DNA: TGTGCCAGCAGCTCCTCTAGCGGGAGGGCGACAGATACGCAGTATTTT. Amino acids: CASSSSSGRATDTQYF.

This clone was seen a handful of times. V is TRBV28 and J is TRBJ1-1, with 9 bases matching TRBD1. The CDR3 loop spans 12 amino acids. The trim removed 7 bases at V and 10 bases at J, leaving 7 bases unmatched. Germline assignment: CDR1 MDHEN and CDR2 SYDVKM. The CDR3, as DNA: TGTGCCAGCAAGGCGGGACAGGGTGGAGCTTTCTTT. It yields the protein CASKAGQGGAFF.

The rearrangement links TRBV7-3 to TRBJ2-1, with a possible D match to TRBD2 (5 bases). This CDR3 comprises 15 residues. The V gene lost 5 bases and the J gene lost 4 bases, with 15 bases spanning the gap. The V gene's germline CDR1 is SGHTA and CDR2 FQGTGA. In nucleotides, the CDR3 is TGTGCCAGCAGCCTGGACTCGAGACCATACAATGAGCAGTTCTTC. This codes for CASSLDSRPYNEQFF.

The gene calls are TRBV6-5 and TRBJ2-7; perhaps TRBD1 as D (5 bases). This CDR3 contains 13 residues. CDR1 MNHEY and CDR2 SVGAGI come from the germline V gene. V was trimmed by 2 bases and J by 6 bases, leaving 11 bases between them. The CDR3 DNA reads TGTGCCAGCAGTTACAGCGCAGGGCCCGAGCAGTACTTC. Protein sequence: CASSYSAGPEQYF.

The chain has TRBV11-1 and TRBJ1-2; 7 nucleotides line up with TRBD1. The CDR3 has 15 amino acids. In germline, CDR1 is SGHAT, CDR2 FQDESV (reference sequence). The ends lost 5 bases at V and 6 bases at J; junction bases unmatched: 12. The CDR3 is CASSPSWGQSHGYTF. CDR3 DNA sequence: TGTGCCAGCAGCCCCTCATGGGGACAGTCGCATGGCTACACCTTC.

In this sample, this clone turned up a few times. The rearrangement joins TRBV5-1 to TRBJ2-2; D gene ambiguous. The CDR3 contains 15 residues. CDR1 and CDR2 from the germline V gene are SGHRS and YFSETQ. Between the trimmed V and J ends, which lost 6 bases and 4 bases, there was a span of 16 bases. CDR3: CASTKQQLGTGELFF. CDR3 nucleotide sequence: TGCGCCAGCACGAAACAGCAACTGGGCACCGGGGAGCTGTTTTTT.

This clone came up a few times. The chain combines TRBV29-1 with TRBJ2-3; 11 bases are shared with TRBD1. The germline CDR1 and CDR2 sequences are SQVTM and ANQGSEA. This CDR3 comprises 13 residues. The J segment lost 4 bases and the V segment lost 7 bases, leaving 4 bases of the junction unmatched. The chain's CDR3 is CSARTGGADTQYF. CDR3 nucleotide sequence: TGCAGCGCCCGGACAGGGGGCGCAGATACGCAGTATTTT.

The chain employs TRBV7-9 and TRBJ2-1; TRBD1 aligns across 9 bases. The trim removed 2 bases at V and 3 bases at J, leaving 5 bases unmatched. The germline gives CDR1 SEHNR, CDR2 FQNEAQ (reference sequence). This CDR3 has 16 amino acids. The CDR3 loop reads CASSLKGQGLYNEQFF. The CDR3, as DNA: TGTGCCAGCAGCTTAAAGGGACAGGGACTCTACAATGAGCAGTTCTTC.

The rearrangement uses TRBV5-5 and TRBJ2-7; 9 bases are shared with TRBD2. This CDR3 contains 14 residues. Germline loops: CDR1 SGHKS, CDR2 YYEKEE (reference sequence). Losses at the gene ends were 0 bases for V and 4 bases for J; bases not matched to a gene: 2. The CDR3: CASSLASGDYEQYF. The CDR3 region has the DNA TGTGCCAGCAGCTTGGCTAGCGGGGATTACGAGCAGTACTTC.